This entry concerns a single TCR beta chain. This clone was seen once. No antigen is known for it. No base quality values were provided; no much bigger clone lies one nucleotide off. Deletion took 2 bases off V and 1 base off J, with a span of 9 bases between the germline ends. The germline V gene encodes CDR1 GTSNPN and CDR2 SVGIG (reference sequence). Its CDR3 holds 14 amino acids, cysteine through phenylalanine. The entry retains the CDR3 DNA only, 42 bases that are in frame from base 1. To prepare the library, the immunoSEQ multiplex PCR assay was applied. The multiplex PCR relied on a mix of 60 forward primers for TCR Vbeta segments and 13 reverse primers for TCR Jbeta segments. A multiplex PCR assay on genomic DNA amplified the CDR3 region of rearranged TCR beta genes. Amplified TCR beta libraries were sequenced as 87-base-pair reads on the Illumina HiSeq System. In the authors' own workflow: Across the 640 or so repertoires, a later analysis counted 60 million to 90 million unique TCR beta chains, 9.5 million to 13 million of which were shared by at least two donors. Raw reads were error-corrected and collapsed into unique sequences by a nearest-neighbor algorithm in which closely related sequences were merged to remove PCR and sequencing errors. V, D and J gene segments were assigned by aligning CDR3 sequences to IMGT reference sequences. Each retained sequence needed at least a six-nucleotide match to both a V gene segment and a J gene segment. Rearrangements were classified as productive when the CDR3 lacked stop codons and remained in frame with V and J, and all other rearrangements were classified as non-productive. Following IMGT convention, CDR3 was defined as the stretch from the second conserved V-encoded cysteine to the conserved J-encoded phenylalanine. Sequences without an unambiguous match to a single V gene segment were excluded from the earlier analysis of about 630 of the donors. In an earlier analysis of some 590 of the donors, V segments were called functional above 56.7% productive rearrangements and were called segregating when the between-donor standard deviation exceeded 5%. A statistical classification framework was built to diagnose cytomegalovirus status from the catalog of TCR beta chain sequences. In a later analysis, TCR nucleotide sequences were compared against IMGT/GENE-DB human TR gene sequences so that V and J genes could be assigned. In a later analysis, CDR3 sequences and most-parsimonious VDJ recombination scenarios were assigned using the TCRdist pipeline. A later analysis defined each TCR beta chain by its CDR3 amino acid sequence plus V-gene family, and excluded reads lacking a unique V-gene family. To address suspected cross-contamination and a sequencing artifact, a later analysis removed a few hundred highly shared, low-generation-probability nucleotide sequences. In a later analysis, a clonal expansion index for each public chain was calculated from normalized within-repertoire ranks of inferred template counts. In a later analysis, generation probabilities were computed with a VDJ recombination model fitted to out-of-frame rearrangements, and the resulting probabilities were checked against IGoR. In a later analysis, TCR-TCR, TCR-HLA and TCR-CMV co-occurrence was scored with hypergeometric tests, and a repertoire-size bias correction was applied to TCR pairs. In a later analysis, false discovery rates were estimated by permuting HLA or CMV assignments 20 times. In a later analysis, co-occurring TCRs were grouped using DBSCAN, and TCRdist sequence similarity was added for clustering within HLA-allele-positive subsets. Repertoires with fewer than 30,000 or more than 120,000 public chains were left out of co-occurrence clustering, as were a few repertoires with anomalous nucleotide sharing. The immuneACCESS repertoire file appears here via TCRdb, limited to in-frame rearrangements. These files lack a portion of the clones; in checked studies, under half of the deficit traces to unresolved V genes, and the cause of the others is not known. The D gene and trimming were derived from the DNA, and the V and J assignments and clone size from that table. The sample table contains around 76,000 clones; only one count was recorded for roughly 70% of them. The top ten constitute more than 8% of the sample.

This sample is part of a study of cytomegalovirus exposure and HLA in healthy donors (dated by TCRdb to about 2017). General notes on the study: In an earlier analysis of approximately 500 of the donors, about 260 Gb of sequence data and 100 million or so unique TCR beta sequences from roughly 200 million T cells were reported. The study used immunosequencing to profile the T cell repertoires of 600 to 850 subjects and linked those repertoires to cytomegalovirus serostatus. Rather than using new phenotypic data, the later analysis identified candidate immune exposures from TCR beta sequences and from how often those sequences occurred across donors. Because of strong linkage in the cohort, roughly five DR-DQ haplotypes were treated as single units for association and clustering. Across approximately 400 genotyped donors of the cohort, an average of approximately 220,000 unique TCR beta nucleotide sequences per donor were sequenced, and 15% to 20% of those sequences were non-productive. Roughly 320 gigabases of sequencing data and approximately 92 million unique TCR sequences made up an early release that covered approximately 700 HLA-typed donors. HLA typing included class I and class II loci at four-digit resolution. Besides the first cohort of approximately 710 subjects, a separate validation cohort made up of roughly 130 different subjects was used. Genome-wide SNP genotypes for about three fifths of the 666 donors were used in a later genetic analysis, which treated that subset as a discovery cohort. The aim of the study was to test whether cataloging public T cell receptors could identify signatures of past pathogen exposure. The study combined high-throughput TCR immunosequencing, statistical association of individual TCRs with disease status, and machine learning to predict cytomegalovirus infection status. A later analysis re-examined previously published TCR beta repertoires from just over 650 donors and added high-resolution HLA genotyping to investigate patterns of TCR occurrence. Every repertoire in the discovery cohort had been generated on one and the same sequencing platform. To decide whether each TCR beta V gene segment behaved as functional or pseudogenic, an earlier analysis of some 540 of the donors relied on high-throughput TCR beta sequencing. Donor age, sex, ethnicity and CMV serostatus were collected together with the repertoire data. Typing coverage varied by locus: about 629-640 donors for A, B, C, DRB1 and DQB1; approximately 500 for DQA1; more than 600 for DPA1; roughly 450 for DPB1. Among the roughly 400 genotyped donors, approximately 82% belonged to the genetic ancestry cluster associated with self-reported Caucasian donors. Results and caveats for the whole study, not just this receptor: Cytomegalovirus status was reported to be diagnosed by the classifier with high specificity and sensitivity in both the original and validation cohorts. In a later analysis, 15,000 to 20,000 TCR beta sequences were associated with specific HLA alleles at a false discovery rate of 0.05. An association between a missense DCLRE1C variant and V-gene and J-gene trimming of TCR beta chains was found in a later genetic analysis and replicated in an independent cohort. Three of the identified cytomegalovirus-associated TCR beta chains were confirmed in vitro to be specific for cytomegalovirus antigens. HLA typing was unavailable for some donors at each locus, so association tests used only the typed subset. When HLA alleles, especially DR and DQ, strongly co-occurred, attributing TCR associations to individual alleles was difficult. The study listed 164 TCR beta chains as associated with cytomegalovirus. CMV serostatus was the only immune exposure information available for the cohort. According to a later analysis, most CMV-associated TCR beta chains appeared to be HLA-restricted, and the HLA associations seemed to be driven largely by CMV exposure. About 17 rarely observed V segments, including chromosome 9 orphons, were excluded from the earlier analysis of some 590 of the donors because counts were too low. A later analysis reported that several top co-occurrence clusters appeared linked to parvovirus B19, influenza, CMV and Epstein-Barr virus. In a later analysis, the rate of TCR association differed among HLA loci, with DRB1 alleles having the most associated TCRs and HLA-C alleles having the fewest. Compared with the roughly 700-donor mean, donors in an Asian-associated ancestry cluster had fewer N-insertions in productive TCRs, according to a later genetic analysis. An earlier analysis of 587 of the donors showed that most TCR beta V segments appeared in productive rearrangements either about 87% or about 30% of the time, which broadly matched IMGT annotations. While some public TCRs were present in many individuals, most TCR sequences turned up only very rarely across donors. In this cohort, only TCR beta chains were sequenced, and detectable features were limited by the absence of alpha or paired-chain data. Presence/absence analyses assumed roughly uniform sequencing depth across donors, an assumption that may not hold. It was suggested by the authors that the approach could potentially be generalized to other disease states and immunological phenotypes. Some IMGT-functional V segments, including TRBV6-2 and TRBV6-3, could not be distinguished by the 87-base-pair reads and were therefore excluded. A further reported finding was that TCR beta sequences accurately predicted the HLA-A and HLA-B alleles for most subjects in the first cohort. In a later analysis, HLA-associated TCR beta chains showed more clonal expansion and lower generation probabilities than non-associated chains that were equally common. The sequencing pipeline was judged likely to have produced a cluster of highly shared sequence variants as a technical artifact. Correlated functional status among segregating V segments might reflect linkage disequilibrium, but an unknown experimental factor could not be ruled out.

The cohort comprised some 700 healthy bone marrow donors. At the time of sampling, all cohort members were nominally healthy, though unrecorded immune exposures were likely present. The donor tested CMV seropositive and was one of the 289 seropositive cohort members. Each donor provided a peripheral blood sample, and peripheral blood mononuclear cells were used for TCR beta sequencing. The Qiagen DNeasy Blood Extraction Kit was used to extract genomic DNA from the blood cell samples. This receptor was taken from a woman between 45 and 65 years old in good health and CMV-seropositive. The sequenced material came from PBMCs. The chain couples TRBV30 to TRBJ1-5; the D gene is perhaps TRBD1, on 5 matching bases. The CDR3 in this case is CAWSLGHSNQPQHF. The DNA sequence is as follows: TGTGCCTGGAGTCTGGGGCACAGCAATCAGCCCCAGCATTTT.